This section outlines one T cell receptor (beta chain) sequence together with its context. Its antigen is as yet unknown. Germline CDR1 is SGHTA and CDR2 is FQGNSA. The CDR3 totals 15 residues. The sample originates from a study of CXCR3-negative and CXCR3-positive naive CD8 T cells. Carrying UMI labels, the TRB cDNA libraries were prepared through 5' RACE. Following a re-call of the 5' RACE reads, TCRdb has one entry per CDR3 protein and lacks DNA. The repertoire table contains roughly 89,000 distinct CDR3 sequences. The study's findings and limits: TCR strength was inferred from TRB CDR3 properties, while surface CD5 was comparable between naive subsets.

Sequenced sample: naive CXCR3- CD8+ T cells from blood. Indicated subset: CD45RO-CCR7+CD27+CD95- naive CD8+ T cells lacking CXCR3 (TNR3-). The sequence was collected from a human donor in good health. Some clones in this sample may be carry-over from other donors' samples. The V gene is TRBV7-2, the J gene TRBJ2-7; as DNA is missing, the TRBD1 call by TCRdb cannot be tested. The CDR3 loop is CASSFAGQSSYEQYF. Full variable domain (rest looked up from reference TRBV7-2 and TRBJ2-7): GAGVSQSPSNKVTEKGKDVELRCDPISGHTALYWYRQSLGQGLEFLIYFQGNSAPDKSGLPSDRFSAERTGGSVSTLTIQRTQQEDSAVYLCASSFAGQSSYEQYFGPGTRLTVT.